The 17 T cell receptor beta chains reported below all come from one sample, sequenced in a study of cytomegalovirus exposure and HLA in healthy donors. This PCR relied on a set of 60 Vbeta primers and 13 Jbeta primers. The data were produced by immunoSEQ multiplex PCR, yet TCRdb's version contains in-frame clones alone and is incomplete. The sample holds about 120,000 clones, around three quarters seen once. Sequencing was done on a sample of PBMCs. These receptors all stem from a woman in her thirties in good health and CMV-seropositive.

The V call is TRBV7-9, the J call TRBJ2-3; a possible D gene is TRBD2 (5 bases). There are 14 residues in the CDR3. CDR1 is SEHNR and CDR2 is FQNEAQ in the germline V gene (reference sequence). Deletions cut 7 bases from V and 5 bases from J, with 16 bases between. The DNA for the CDR3 is TGTGCCAGCACCCCTGCCGGGGATGGAGATACGCAGTATTTT. Protein: CASTPAGDGDTQYF.

This sequence joins TRBV5-6 and TRBJ2-5; TRBD2 matches at 10 bases. The CDR3 has 16 amino acids. CDR1 SGHDT and CDR2 YYEEEE come from the germline V gene. The V gene end was trimmed by 0 bases and the J gene end by 7 bases; junction bases not matched to a gene: 9. CDR3 region: CASSLGPSGGYRTQYF. CDR3 DNA: TGTGCCAGCAGCTTGGGCCCTAGCGGGGGCTACCGGACCCAGTACTTC.

The chain links TRBV21-1 to TRBJ1-4; the table's D call, TRBD1, has no DNA check behind it. TRBV21-1 is listed as a pseudogene. The CDR3 extends over 20 amino acids. The DNA of the CDR3 is TGTGCCAGCAGCATGGTGGGGAACCGGGCCCTGACAGCCCGTTGGGAAAAACTGTTTTTT. It codes for CASSMVGNRALTARWEKLFF.

In regard to this clone: One end of the junction fails to match germline, which may point to a read error. CDR3 protein: CASSLGQLNIEAFF. The CDR3 region has the DNA TGTGCCAGCAGTTTGGGACAGCTTAACATTGAAGCTTTCTTT. The chain combines TRBV6-1 with TRBJ1-1; 7 positions agree with TRBD1. Germline loops: CDR1 MNHNS, CDR2 SASEGT. The CDR3 sequence is 14 residues long.

The chain links TRBV6-5 to TRBJ2-2; TRBD2 is a possible D gene (7 bases). The ends were cut back, 8 bases at V and 4 bases at J, with 11 bases in the middle. From germline, CDR1 is MNHEY and CDR2 SVGAGI. The CDR3 sequence is 13 residues long. Here the CDR3 DNA reads TGTGCCAGCGCGCGGGGGCGCACCGGGGAGCTGTTTTTT. It codes for CASARGRTGELFF.

The chain recombines TRBV5-1 with TRBJ2-6; tentatively, D is TRBD1 (6 bases). Looked up from germline, CDR1 is SGHRS and CDR2 is YFSETQ. V lost 3 bases and J 0 bases, leaving 10 bases between the germline ends. The CDR3 is 16 residues long. DNA of the CDR3: TGCGCCAGCAGCTATGGACAGACCTCTGGGGCCAACGTCCTGACTTTC. Translated, it gives CASSYGQTSGANVLTF.

The chain couples TRBV19 to TRBJ1-5; no clear D gene. The germline gives CDR1 LNHDA, CDR2 SQIVND (reference sequence). The CDR3 contains 18 residues. V was pared by 5 bases and J by 2 bases, with 22 bases between. CDR3 in amino acids: CASSDRHWERRGNQPQHF. The CDR3 coding sequence is TGTGCCAGTAGTGATCGTCATTGGGAACGGAGGGGCAATCAGCCCCAGCATTTT.

The rearrangement links TRBV7-9 to TRBJ1-6, with D tentatively TRBD1 (5 bases). The V gene lost 5 bases and the J gene lost 7 bases, with 15 bases spanning the gap. Germline lookup yields CDR1 SEHNR and CDR2 FQNEAQ (reference sequence). This CDR3 has 15 residues. The CDR3 sequence: CASSQRGGNNSPLHF. As DNA, the CDR3 is TGTGCCAGCAGCCAGCGGGGGGGTAACAATTCACCCCTCCACTTT.

This chain joins TRBV2 and TRBJ1-5, with 7 bases fitting TRBD1. Germline assignment: CDR1 SNHLY and CDR2 FYNNEI. The CDR3 loop spans 15 amino acids. Germline trimming cut 9 bases from V and 1 base from J; bases unmatched to any gene: 9. Here the CDR3 reads CASTKDRISNQPQHF. CDR3 bases: TGTGCCAGTACGAAGGACAGGATAAGCAATCAGCCCCAGCATTTT.

The rearrangement uses TRBV5-1 and TRBJ1-2, with TRBD1 matching over 10 bases. This CDR3 contains 13 residues. Germline-derived CDR1 and CDR2 are SGHRS and YFSETQ. V lost 5 bases, J lost 7 bases, and 5 bases stayed unmatched. Written as DNA, the CDR3 is TGCGCCAGCAGGCGGGACAGGGGCCCTGGCTACACCTTC. Its translation is CASRRDRGPGYTF.

J is TRBJ1-5 and V is TRBV9; 8 bases align to TRBD1. There are 13 residues in the CDR3. Germline V gene lookup returns CDR1 SGDLS and CDR2 YYNGEE. After removal of 3 bases from V and 6 bases from J, the junction contained 2 bases not matched to a gene. CDR3 bases: TGTGCCAGCAGCGGCACAGGGGGTCAGCCCCAGCATTTT. This encodes CASSGTGGQPQHF.

The J gene is TRBJ2-6, the V gene TRBV9; a weak D match, TRBD1 (5 bases). Germline V gene data show CDR1 as SGDLS and CDR2 as YYNGEE. The CDR3 spans 15 residues. V lost 4 bases, J lost 1 base, and 9 bases lay in between. CDR3 protein: CASSRTGSGANVLTF. The DNA for the CDR3 is TGTGCCAGCAGCCGTACAGGTTCTGGGGCCAACGTCCTGACTTTC.

V usage is TRBV9 and J usage is TRBJ2-2; D might be TRBD1 (6 bases). Germline V lookup: CDR1 SGDLS, CDR2 YYNGEE. The V end was cut by 5 bases, the J end by 5 bases, with 10 bases between. The CDR3 covers 13 residues. The CDR3 reads CASSITGTGELFF. The CDR3 coding sequence is TGTGCCAGCAGTATTACAGGGACCGGGGAGCTGTTTTTT.

The V gene is TRBV28, the J gene TRBJ1-4; no reliable D call. CDR3 length: 18 amino acids. Trimming left V 1 base short and J 5 bases short, with 20 bases between. Germline V CDR1 and CDR2: MDHEN, SYDVKM. CDR3 nucleotide sequence: TGTGCCAGCAGTTTATCCCTGAGTCCTAAGTTGTGGAATGAAAAACTGTTTTTT. This codes for CASSLSLSPKLWNEKLFF.

The rearrangement links TRBV6-6 to TRBJ2-1, with 10 bases fitting TRBD2. The V gene end was trimmed by 6 bases and the J gene end by 4 bases; junction bases not matched to a gene: 6. Germline CDR1 and CDR2: MNHNY and SVGAGI (reference sequence). CDR3 length equals 15 residues. The CDR3 sequence: CASSQGLAPYNEQFF. As DNA, the CDR3 is TGTGCCAGCAGCCAGGGACTAGCGCCGTACAATGAGCAGTTCTTC.

V gene TRBV5-4 combines with J gene TRBJ2-3; D is perhaps TRBD1 (7 bases). Trimming removed 4 bases at V and 1 base at J, with 19 bases between. The germline gives CDR1 SGHNT, CDR2 YYREEE (reference sequence). This CDR3 region has 17 residues. CDR3 region: CASSPVIRGEGTDTQYF. As DNA, the CDR3 is TGTGCCAGCAGCCCTGTGATCAGGGGGGAAGGCACAGATACGCAGTATTTT. Drawing the rest from reference TRBV5-4 and TRBJ2-3, the complete variable domain is ETGVTQSPTHLIKTRGQQVTLRCSSQSGHNTVSWYQQALGQGPQFIFQYYREEENGRGNFPPRFSGLQFPNYSSELNVNALELDDSALYLCASSPVIRGEGTDTQYFGPGTRLTVL.

The V gene is TRBV4-3, the J gene TRBJ1-2, with 7 bases aligning to TRBD1. The CDR3 contains 15 residues. The V gene's germline CDR1 is LGHNA and CDR2 YSLEER. With V trimmed by 0 bases and J by 8 bases, 9 bases remained unmatched. The CDR3 region is CASSQDYRDSVGYTF. Written as DNA, the CDR3 is TGCGCCAGCAGCCAAGACTACCGGGACAGTGTCGGCTACACCTTC.